The 5 T cell receptor beta chains below were found in one sample sequenced in a study of blood T cells in healthy people across ages. The use of a sample-barcoded 5' primer and a J-beta primer mix characterized a second PCR of about 6 to 11 cycles. TCRdb re-derived calls from the 5' RACE reads in MiXCR, one entry per CDR3 protein. The sample lists 1.5 million to 2 million distinct CDR3 sequences; about 30% were seen once. The source material was blood. The receptors come from a woman aged 30 to 39 in good health.

This clonotype is a singleton in its sample. Possible read error: a much larger clone is one base away. The V gene is TRBV20-1, the J gene TRBJ2-5; 8 positions match TRBD2. The J call may be mistaken, given a closer DNA end match to TRBJ2-7. This CDR3 is 14 amino acids long. Germline V gene lookup returns CDR1 DFQATT and CDR2 SNEGSKA (reference sequence). The DNA of the CDR3 is TGCAGTGCGAGACAAACCGGGAGGGTGTACGAGCAGTACTTC. It encodes CSARQTGRVYEQYF.

This clonotype was recorded a few times. This chain connects TRBV25-1 to TRBJ2-1; D not resolved. Germline-derived CDR1 and CDR2 are MGHDK and SYGVNS. V dropped 2 bases and J dropped 6 bases, with 8 bases sitting between them. This CDR3 region has 13 residues. As DNA, the CDR3 is TGTGCCAGCAGTGAACCTAATAGCAATGAGCAGTTCTTC. Its translation is CASSEPNSNEQFF. Using reference TRBV25-1 and TRBJ2-1 for the parts outside the CDR3, the full variable domain is EADIYQTPRYLVIGTGKKITLECSQTMGHDKMYWYQQDPGMELHLIHYSYGVNSTEKGDLSSESTVSRIRTEHFPLTLESARPSHTSQYLCASSEPNSNEQFFGPGTRLTVL.

The sample holds a few counts of this clonotype. The rearrangement uses TRBV12-3 or TRBV12-4 and TRBJ1-6; TRBD1 matches 7 bases. The J segment lost 10 bases and the V segment lost 6 bases, leaving 12 bases of the junction unmatched. The CDR3 length is 15 residues. CDR3 in DNA: TGTGCCAGCAGCGAGACAGGGTCGGGGCGATCACCCCTCCACTTT. This gives the protein CASSETGSGRSPLHF.

This chain joins TRBV14 and TRBJ1-5; D is ambiguous. In germline, CDR1 is SGHDN, CDR2 FVKESK. V was pared by 0 bases and J by 7 bases, with 22 bases between. CDR3 size: 18 residues. The CDR3 loop reads CASSQDKTVRLPKQPQHF. The DNA for the CDR3 is TGTGCCAGCAGCCAAGATAAAACGGTTAGGCTACCCAAACAGCCCCAGCATTTT.

The chain links TRBV20-1 to TRBJ2-5; perhaps TRBD1 as D (5 bases). The CDR3 is 14 residues long. With 1 base removed from V and 5 bases from J, the gap between germline ends came to 14 bases. From germline, CDR1 is DFQATT and CDR2 SNEGSKA (reference sequence). The CDR3 coding sequence is TGCAGTGCTAGAGCAGGAACAGGCCGCGAGACCCAGTACTTC. Translated: CSARAGTGRETQYF.